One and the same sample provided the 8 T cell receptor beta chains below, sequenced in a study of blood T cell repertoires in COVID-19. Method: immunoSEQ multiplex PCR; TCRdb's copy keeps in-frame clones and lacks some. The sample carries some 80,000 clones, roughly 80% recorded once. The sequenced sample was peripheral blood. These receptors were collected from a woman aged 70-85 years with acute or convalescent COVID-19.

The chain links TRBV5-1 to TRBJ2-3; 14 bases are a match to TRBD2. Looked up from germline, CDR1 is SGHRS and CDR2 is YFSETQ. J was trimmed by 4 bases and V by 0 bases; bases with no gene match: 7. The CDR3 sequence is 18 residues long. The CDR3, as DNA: TGCGCCAGCAGCTTGGGGTATGGGACTAGCGGGAGCGCAGATACGCAGTATTTT. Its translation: CASSLGYGTSGSADTQYF.

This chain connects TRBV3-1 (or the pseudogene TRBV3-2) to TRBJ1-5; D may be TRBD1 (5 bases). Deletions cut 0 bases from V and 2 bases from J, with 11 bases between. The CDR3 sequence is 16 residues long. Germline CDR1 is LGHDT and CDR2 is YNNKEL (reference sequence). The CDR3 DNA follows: TGTGCCAGCAGCCAAGATAGTAGGGGTGGCAATCAGCCCCAGCATTTT. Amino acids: CASSQDSRGGNQPQHF.

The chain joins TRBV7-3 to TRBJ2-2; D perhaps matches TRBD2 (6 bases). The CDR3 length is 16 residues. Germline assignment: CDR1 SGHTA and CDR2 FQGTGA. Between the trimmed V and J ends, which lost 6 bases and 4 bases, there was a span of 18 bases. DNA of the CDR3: TGTGCCAGCAGTTACCAGGGACTTACCTCCACCGGGGAGCTGTTTTTT. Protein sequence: CASSYQGLTSTGELFF.

This CDR3 reads CAISASGPTYEQYF. CDR3 in DNA: TGTGCCATCAGTGCTTCAGGGCCTACCTACGAGCAGTACTTC. The chain employs TRBV10-3 and TRBJ2-7; D might be TRBD1 (5 bases). In germline, CDR1 is ENHRY, CDR2 SYGVKD. The CDR3 runs 14 residues. Trimming stripped 4 bases from V and 2 bases from J, with 12 bases between.

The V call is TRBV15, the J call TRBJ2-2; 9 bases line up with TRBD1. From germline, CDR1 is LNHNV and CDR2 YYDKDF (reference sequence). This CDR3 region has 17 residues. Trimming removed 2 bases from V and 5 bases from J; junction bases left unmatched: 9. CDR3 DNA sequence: TGTGCCACCAGCAGAACAGGAGGACAGGGGAATACCGGGGAGCTGTTTTTT. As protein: CATSRTGGQGNTGELFF. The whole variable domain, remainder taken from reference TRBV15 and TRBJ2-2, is DAMVIQNPRYQVTQFGKPVTLSCSQTLNHNVMYWYQQKSSQAPKLLFHYYDKDFNNEADTPDNFQSRRPNTSFCFLDIRSPGLGDTAMYLCATSRTGGQGNTGELFFGEGSRLTVL.

The CDR3 here is CASSLGTANSPLHF. In DNA, the CDR3 is TGTGCCAGCAGCCTCGGGACTGCAAATTCACCCCTCCACTTT. J is TRBJ1-6 and V is TRBV3-1 (or the pseudogene TRBV3-2); D may be TRBD1 (5 bases). The CDR3 runs 14 residues. Trimming took 4 bases from V and 7 from J, leaving 11 bases between them. Per the germline V gene, CDR1 is LGHDT and CDR2 is YNNKEL (reference sequence).

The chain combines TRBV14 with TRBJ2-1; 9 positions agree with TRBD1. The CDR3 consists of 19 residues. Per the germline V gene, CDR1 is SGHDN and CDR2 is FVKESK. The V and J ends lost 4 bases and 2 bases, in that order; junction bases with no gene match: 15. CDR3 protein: CASSLGTGNLAVPYNEQFF. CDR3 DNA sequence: TGTGCCAGCAGCCTCGGGACAGGGAATCTAGCGGTACCCTACAATGAGCAGTTCTTC.

The CDR3, as DNA: TGCAGCGTTTCAGGGATTAACTATGGCTACACCTTC. Its protein is CSVSGINYGYTF. The chain joins TRBV29-1 to TRBJ1-2; D may be TRBD1 (5 bases). The germline CDR1 and CDR2 sequences are SQVTM and ANQGSEA. With 5 bases removed from V and 1 base from J, the gap between germline ends came to 8 bases. The length of the CDR3 is 12 residues.